A single sample gave rise to the 10 T cell receptor beta chains below, sequenced in a study of blood T cell repertoires in COVID-19. Profiled with immunoSEQ multiplex PCR; TCRdb holds only in-frame clones, not every one. The sample yields about 97,000 clones, roughly 87% seen once. Sequenced: peripheral blood. These receptors all stem from a woman between 50 and 59 years old with COVID-19, enrolled during active disease.

This clone showed up just once. The chain joins TRBV7-6 to TRBJ2-7, with 10 bases that match TRBD1. Looked up from germline, CDR1 is SGHVS and CDR2 is FNYEAQ. This CDR3 has 17 residues. The trim removed 0 bases at V and 5 bases at J, leaving 10 bases unmatched. CDR3 coding DNA: TGTGCCAGCAGCTTAGCCCTGTCCGGGACAGGGGCGAACGAGCAGTACTTC. Translated, it gives CASSLALSGTGANEQYF.

The CDR3 loop reads CASSRVSAGENIQYF. CDR3 bases: TGTGCCAGCAGCCGCGTATCGGCGGGGGAAAACATTCAGTACTTC. The rearrangement joins TRBV28 to TRBJ2-4; 7 bases fit TRBD2. Per germline, CDR1 MDHEN and CDR2 SYDVKM. V was pared by 6 bases and J by 5 bases, with 10 bases of the junction left unmatched. This CDR3 is built from 15 residues. The full variable domain, in which reference TRBV28 and TRBJ2-4 provide the parts outside the CDR3, is DVKVTQSSRYLVKRTGEKVFLECVQDMDHENMFWYRQDPGLGLRLIYFSYDVKMKEKGDIPEGYSVSREKKERFSLILESASTNQTSMYLCASSRVSAGENIQYFGAGTRLSVL.

The rearrangement links TRBV3-1 (or the pseudogene TRBV3-2) to TRBJ2-5; D unresolved. Trimming took off 0 bases at V and 1 base at J, with 12 bases between the two ends. The CDR3 runs to 16 residues. Per germline, CDR1 LGHDT and CDR2 YNNKEL (reference sequence). Here the CDR3 DNA reads TGTGCCAGCAGCCAAGAAGGCTATCCTAGCCAAGAGACCCAGTACTTC. It translates to CASSQEGYPSQETQYF.

This chain connects TRBV27 to TRBJ1-2; 8 bases align to TRBD1. Germline V gene sequence: CDR1 MNHEY, CDR2 SMNVEV (reference sequence). V trimming: 5 bases; J trimming: 7 bases; junction bases outside the gene matches: 9. This CDR3 spans 14 amino acids. CDR3 in DNA: TGTGCCAGCAGTGACCGTGTACAGGGGGTTGGCTACACCTTC. Its protein product is CASSDRVQGVGYTF.

The chain employs TRBV19 and TRBJ1-6; weak D call: TRBD1 (6 bases). This CDR3 is built from 15 residues. Germline V gene lookup returns CDR1 LNHDA and CDR2 SQIVND (reference sequence). Trimming removed 7 bases from V and 7 bases from J, with 17 bases in between. The CDR3 reads CASKVWTDENSPLHF. For the CDR3, the DNA is TGTGCCAGTAAAGTCTGGACAGACGAAAATTCACCCCTCCACTTT.

This clone was seen just once. The J gene is TRBJ1-5, the V gene TRBV6-2 or TRBV6-3; D is ambiguous. Between the trimmed V and J ends, which lost 0 bases and 2 bases, there was a span of 11 bases. Germline CDR1 and CDR2: MNHEY and SVGEGT. This CDR3 region has 16 residues. CDR3 nucleotide sequence: TGTGCCAGCAGTTACTCGAGCATCATGGGCAATCAGCCCCAGCATTTT. It codes for CASSYSSIMGNQPQHF.

The CDR3 reads CASSLGGGAGFYNEQFF. The DNA for the CDR3 is TGTGCCAGCAGCCTCGGGGGGGGCGCGGGTTTCTACAATGAGCAGTTCTTC. The rearrangement joins TRBV7-6 to TRBJ2-1; TRBD2 matches 8 bases. From germline, CDR1 is SGHVS and CDR2 FNYEAQ. CDR3 size: 17 residues. After removal of 5 bases from V and 3 bases from J, the junction contained 12 bases not matched to a gene.

This chain uses TRBV19 with TRBJ1-1; 11 positions agree with TRBD1. Germline CDR1 and CDR2: LNHDA and SQIVND (reference sequence). The CDR3 spans 14 residues. Unmatched junction bases numbered 3, after V lost 6 bases and J lost 3 bases. The CDR3 DNA sequence: TGTGCCAGTAGGACGGACAGGGGGCACACTGAAGCTTTCTTT. Translating gives CASRTDRGHTEAFF.

The rearrangement joins TRBV7-9 to TRBJ2-3; weak D call: TRBD2 (7 bases). Germline assignment: CDR1 SEHNR and CDR2 FQNEAQ (reference sequence). The CDR3 sequence is 16 residues long. V was clipped by 3 bases and J by 2 bases, with 15 bases between them. The CDR3 bases are TGTGCCAGCAGCTTCGAGGGGGGGAGTACCACAGATACGCAGTATTTT. Its protein product is CASSFEGGSTTDTQYF.

The rearrangement joins TRBV7-8 to TRBJ1-2; TRBD1 agrees at 9 bases. From germline, CDR1 is SGHVS and CDR2 FQNEAQ. The junction had 11 bases not matched to a gene; V was cut back by 5 bases and J by 7 bases. This CDR3 spans 15 amino acids. The CDR3 DNA is TGTGCCAGCAGCGCCCCCGGGACAGGGTCGGGTGGCTACACCTTC. It codes for CASSAPGTGSGGYTF.